This T cell receptor (beta chain) stems from a study of T cells in Graves' hyperthyroidism and ophthalmopathy. Study summary: Staff took peripheral blood when the initial diagnosis was made, before any treatment began. Notes on the study in general: The model's output predicted ophthalmopathy at a median of 6.5 months prior to onset. Most expanded thyroid clonotypes above 0.001 recurred in blood.

Per the germline V gene, CDR1 is SGHTA and CDR2 is FQGTGA. The ends were cut back, 1 base at V and 7 bases at J, with 5 bases in the middle. This CDR3 has 12 residues. Criteria for exclusion of patients were uncontrolled infection, other autoimmune disease, pregnancy or lactation. This clonotype occurred many times. Its antigen remains unidentified. What was amplified from RNA transcripts were TCR beta CDR3 regions. The HTBI primer set drove a first-round RT-PCR of the TCR CDR3. TCRdb itself ran the multiplex PCR reads through MiXCR, one entry per CDR3 protein. The sample shows around 370,000 distinct CDR3 sequences, around 20% of them seen only once.

The sequenced material came from blood. The receptor was isolated from a man aged 18 to 35 with Graves' ophthalmopathy. The chain links TRBV7-3 to TRBJ2-1; D unresolved. This CDR3 reads CASSLMGNEQFF. DNA for the CDR3: TGTGCCAGCAGCTTAATGGGGAATGAGCAGTTCTTC.